The next 24 T cell receptor beta chains were all read from a single sample in a study of spatial heterogeneity in lung cancer. TCRdb recomputed calls from the 5' RACE reads with MiXCR, one row per CDR3 protein. The repertoire includes 110,000 or so distinct CDR3 sequences, more than 10% of them detected once, and 24% sits in the top ten. Time point described: blood at routine non-recurrence follow-up after resection. The material sequenced was PBMCs, taken at follow-up. The source is a female donor with early-stage non-small cell lung cancer.

There are many counts of this clonotype. The chain links TRBV4-2 to TRBJ1-2; no definite D call. The germline gives CDR1 LGHNA, CDR2 YNFKEQ. The V end was cut by 0 bases, the J end by 4 bases, with 12 bases between. The CDR3 sequence is 15 residues long. The CDR3 loop is CASSQEIISSYGYTF. CDR3 sequence (DNA): TGTGCCAGCAGCCAAGAGATCATCTCCTCCTATGGCTACACCTTC.

This clonotype has more than one count but fewer than ten. The rearrangement joins TRBV20-1 to TRBJ2-7; perhaps TRBD1 as D (5 bases). This CDR3 is built from 11 residues. Trimming pared 3 bases from V and 3 bases from J, leaving 6 bases between. The germline CDR1 and CDR2 sequences are DFQATT and SNEGSKA (reference sequence). The CDR3 protein is CSARDNYEQYV. CDR3 sequence (DNA): TGCAGTGCTAGGGACAACTACGAGCAGTACGTC.

The chain is built from TRBV20-1 and TRBJ2-3; D not certain. The CDR3 consists of 15 residues. Germline V lookup: CDR1 DFQATT, CDR2 SNEGSKA (reference sequence). Trimming removed 0 bases at V and 5 bases at J, with 15 bases between. The CDR3 bases are TGCAGTGCTAGAGATACGGCGACCCCGCTAGATACGCAGTATTTT. Translated: CSARDTATPLDTQYF.

The CDR3: CASSLAAATNEKLFF. CDR3 DNA: TGTGCCAGCAGCTTAGCGGCCGCAACTAATGAAAAACTGTTTTTT. V gene TRBV7-9 combines with J gene TRBJ1-4; no reliable D call. The V gene's germline CDR1 is SEHNR and CDR2 FQNEAQ (reference sequence). The CDR3 has 15 amino acids. V shed 0 bases and J shed 0 bases, with 5 bases lying between them.

This clonotype was seen a handful of times. The chain links TRBV25-1 to TRBJ1-1; possibly TRBD1 for D (5 bases). The V and J ends lost 5 bases and 2 bases respectively, with 18 bases between them. CDR3 length: 16 residues. The germline gives CDR1 MGHDK, CDR2 SYGVNS. The CDR3 DNA reads as TGTGCCAGCAGTCCTCTCGGGACCCACGCCAACACTGAAGCTTTCTTT. This codes for CASSPLGTHANTEAFF. Using reference TRBV25-1 and TRBJ1-1 for the parts outside the CDR3, the full variable domain is EADIYQTPRYLVIGTGKKITLECSQTMGHDKMYWYQQDPGMELHLIHYSYGVNSTEKGDLSSESTVSRIRTEHFPLTLESARPSHTSQYLCASSPLGTHANTEAFFGQGTRLTVV.

This clonotype was detected ten times or more. This rearrangement joins TRBV28 to TRBJ1-5, with D possibly TRBD1 on 6 matching bases. Germline CDR1 reads MDHEN; CDR2 reads SYDVKM. The CDR3 extends over 15 amino acids. Trimming took 1 base from V and 4 from J, leaving 11 bases between them. The CDR3 DNA reads as TGTGCCAGCAGTTTATTCGGGGGGCAAAATCAGCCCCAGCATTTT. Its translation: CASSLFGGQNQPQHF.

The chain couples TRBV5-4 to TRBJ2-3, with 8 positions matching TRBD2. Per the germline V gene, CDR1 is SGHNT and CDR2 is YYREEE (reference sequence). The CDR3 spans 14 residues. Trimming at V came to 1 base and at J to 5 bases, leaving 3 bases not matched to a gene. The CDR3 DNA reads as TGTGCCAGCAGCTTGACGGGAGGGTTAGATACGCAGTATTTT. This sequence encodes CASSLTGGLDTQYF.

The rearrangement joins TRBV24-1 to TRBJ2-1; TRBD1 or TRBD2 may be the D gene (5 bases each). There are 16 residues in the CDR3. Germline values: CDR1 KGHDR, CDR2 SFDVKD. With 3 bases removed from V and 8 bases from J, the gap between germline ends came to 19 bases. CDR3 sequence: CATSDLGTPRGDEQFF. CDR3 DNA: TGTGCCACCAGTGATCTGGGGACCCCCAGAGGTGATGAGCAGTTCTTC.

The chain couples TRBV7-6 to TRBJ1-2, with D uncertain. Germline V gene sequence: CDR1 SGHVS, CDR2 FNYEAQ. Trimming left V 1 base short and J 4 bases short, with 16 bases between. This CDR3 has 16 residues. The CDR3 DNA follows: TGTGCCAGCAGCTTAGGATGGGAACGGAGACTCTATGGCTACACCTTC. Encoded protein: CASSLGWERRLYGYTF.

The genes are TRBV7-9 and TRBJ1-1; a weak D match, TRBD1 (6 bases). CDR1 SEHNR and CDR2 FQNEAQ come from the germline V gene (reference sequence). This CDR3 has 12 residues. Trimming removed 1 base at V and 11 bases at J, with 11 bases between. CDR3 loop: CASSLEVQGAFF. CDR3 DNA: TGTGCCAGCAGCTTAGAGGTGCAGGGGGCTTTCTTT.

CDR3 region: CAGAGTRLRIWSYEQYV. The DNA for the CDR3 is TGTGCCGGGGCCGGGACTAGACTTCGGATTTGGTCCTACGAGCAGTACGTC. The rearrangement links TRBV18 to TRBJ2-7; TRBD2 agrees at 8 bases. From germline, CDR1 is KGHSH and CDR2 LQKENI. The CDR3 consists of 17 residues. With V trimmed by 11 bases and J by 1 base, 19 bases remained unmatched.

There are many counts of this clonotype. The rearrangement joins TRBV28 to TRBJ2-1; D is perhaps TRBD2 (5 bases). V was shortened by 8 bases and J by 4 bases, with 6 bases between the two germline ends. The CDR3 consists of 11 residues. Germline-derived CDR1 and CDR2 are MDHEN and SYDVKM. CDR3: CASREYNEQFF. The CDR3, as DNA: TGTGCCAGCCGGGAATACAATGAGCAGTTCTTC.

In this sample, this clonotype turned up many times. The J gene is TRBJ2-3, the V gene TRBV20-1; D unresolved. Germline loops: CDR1 DFQATT, CDR2 SNEGSKA (reference sequence). Trimming took 6 bases from V and 4 from J, leaving 8 bases between them. The CDR3 has 11 residues. The CDR3, as DNA: TGCAGTGCGGCCTCCCCAGATACGCAGTATTTT. It codes for CSAASPDTQYF.

CDR3 in DNA: TGTGCCAGCTCACCGCCAGTCACCCACTATGGCTACACCTTC. Residues: CASSPPVTHYGYTF. The V call is TRBV18, the J call TRBJ1-2, with D unclear. Per the germline V gene, CDR1 is KGHSH and CDR2 is LQKENI. The length of the CDR3 is 14 residues. The V gene lost 3 bases and the J gene lost 3 bases, with 11 bases spanning the gap. Complete variable domain (other parts from reference TRBV18 and TRBJ1-2): NAGVMQNPRHLVRRRGQEARLRCSPMKGHSHVYWYRQLPEEGLKFMVYLQKENIIDESGMPKERFSAEFPKEGPSILRIQQVVRGDSAAYFCASSPPVTHYGYTFGSGTRLTVV.

This clonotype was seen many times. The rearrangement links TRBV11-2 to TRBJ2-1; 13 nucleotides align to TRBD2. Unmatched junction bases numbered 1, after V lost 5 bases and J lost 3 bases. In germline, CDR1 is SGHAT, CDR2 FQNNGV. CDR3 length equals 15 residues. This chain's CDR3 is CASSRLAGGYNEQFF. CDR3 bases: TGTGCCAGCAGCCGACTAGCGGGAGGCTACAATGAGCAGTTCTTC.

This clonotype was counted at least ten times. This rearrangement joins TRBV12-3 or TRBV12-4 to TRBJ1-1, with TRBD1 as a possible D gene (5 bases). The CDR3 spans 13 residues. The V end was cut by 5 bases, the J end by 8 bases, with 15 bases between. The CDR3 loop is CASSQRGRLEAFF. The CDR3 nucleotides read TGTGCCAGCAGTCAACGGGGACGTTTGGAAGCTTTCTTT.

The chain joins TRBV18 to TRBJ2-7; D is possibly TRBD2 (6 bases). The germline V and J ends were trimmed by 5 bases and 6 bases, with 17 bases remaining between them. The CDR3 is made up of 14 amino acids. Germline lookup yields CDR1 KGHSH and CDR2 LQKENI. The CDR3 region is CASSSIRDSGEQYV. In nucleotides, the CDR3 is TGTGCCAGCTCATCTATCCGGGACTCCGGCGAGCAGTACGTC.

The sample holds a few counts of this clonotype. The gene calls are TRBV4-2 and TRBJ2-1; weak D call: TRBD2 (5 bases). Trimming removed 0 bases at V and 0 bases at J, with 15 bases between. CDR1 is LGHNA, CDR2 YNFKEQ, per germline. This CDR3 contains 18 residues. The CDR3 DNA follows: TGTGCCAGCAGCCAAGATCGTTTCCAGCGGAGCTCCTACAATGAGCAGTTCTTC. Encoded protein: CASSQDRFQRSSYNEQFF.

This clonotype occurred a few times. The chain uses TRBV29-1 and TRBJ1-1; the D is unclear. Germline V gene sequence: CDR1 SQVTM, CDR2 ANQGSEA. The CDR3 is 13 residues long. V was cut by 7 bases and J by 1 base, with 13 bases left in between. The CDR3 DNA reads TGCAGCGGAAGTACCAGTTCGAACACTGAAGCTTTCTTT. Protein: CSGSTSSNTEAFF.

This clonotype was picked up a small number of times. The rearrangement links TRBV5-1 to TRBJ2-2, with D hard to call. Trimming stripped 4 bases from V and 0 bases from J, with 19 bases between. Germline values: CDR1 SGHRS, CDR2 YFSETQ. This CDR3 contains 18 residues. This CDR3 reads CASSPRMWATSNTGELFF. The CDR3 coding sequence is TGCGCCAGCAGCCCCCGGATGTGGGCAACATCGAACACCGGGGAGCTGTTTTTT.

This clonotype was seen only a few times. This rearrangement joins TRBV4-2 to TRBJ1-3; D is uncertain. This CDR3 spans 16 amino acids. Looked up from germline, CDR1 is LGHNA and CDR2 is YNFKEQ. Deletions cut 1 base from V and 0 bases from J, with 10 bases between. The DNA for the CDR3 is TGTGCCAGCAGCCAAGGACGGATAAACTCTGGAAACACCATATATTTT. Protein product: CASSQGRINSGNTIYF.

This clonotype was detected a few times. The chain combines TRBV2 with TRBJ1-4; tentative D call: TRBD1 (6 bases). CDR1 is SNHLY and CDR2 is FYNNEI in the germline V gene. The CDR3 loop spans 15 amino acids. Trimming removed 7 bases at V and 0 bases at J, with 12 bases between. DNA for the CDR3: TGTGCCAGCACCGGGACATCTGCAACTAATGAAAAACTGTTTTTT. Translated, it gives CASTGTSATNEKLFF.

The table lists this clonotype with many counts. The genes are TRBV19 and TRBJ2-1; 8 bases line up with TRBD1. V shed 4 bases, J shed 0 bases, and the junction held 5 bases outside the gene matches. This CDR3 is built from 16 residues. Germline V gene sequence: CDR1 LNHDA, CDR2 SQIVND (reference sequence). CDR3 amino acids: CASSKLQGASYNEQFF. CDR3 in DNA: TGTGCCAGTAGTAAACTCCAGGGGGCCTCCTACAATGAGCAGTTCTTC.

Many counts were recorded for this clonotype. The chain recombines TRBV4-1 with TRBJ2-1; 9 bases match TRBD1. Germline assignment: CDR1 MGHRA and CDR2 YSYEKL. This CDR3 region has 18 residues. V shed 0 bases and J 2 bases; nucleotides not matched to a gene: 8. The CDR3 coding sequence is TGCGCCAGCAGCCAAGAAACCGGGACAGGGAACCCCTACAATGAGCAGTTCTTC. This encodes CASSQETGTGNPYNEQFF.